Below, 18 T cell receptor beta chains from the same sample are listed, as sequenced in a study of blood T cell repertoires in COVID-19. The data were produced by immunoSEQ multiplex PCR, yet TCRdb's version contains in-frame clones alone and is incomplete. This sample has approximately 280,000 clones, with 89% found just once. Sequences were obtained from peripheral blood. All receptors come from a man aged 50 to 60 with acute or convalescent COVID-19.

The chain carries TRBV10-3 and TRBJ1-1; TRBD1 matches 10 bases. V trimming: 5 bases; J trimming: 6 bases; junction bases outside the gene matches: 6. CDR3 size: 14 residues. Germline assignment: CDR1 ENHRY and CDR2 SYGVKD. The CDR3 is CAISTDRGQSEAFF. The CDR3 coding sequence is TGTGCCATCAGTACTGACAGGGGGCAATCTGAAGCTTTCTTT.

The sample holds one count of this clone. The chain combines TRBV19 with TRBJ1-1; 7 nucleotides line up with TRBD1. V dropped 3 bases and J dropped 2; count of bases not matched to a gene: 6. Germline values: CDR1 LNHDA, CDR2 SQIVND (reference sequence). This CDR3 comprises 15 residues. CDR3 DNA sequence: TGTGCCAGTAGTATCGGGGACAGTGGAAACACTGAAGCTTTCTTT. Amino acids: CASSIGDSGNTEAFF.

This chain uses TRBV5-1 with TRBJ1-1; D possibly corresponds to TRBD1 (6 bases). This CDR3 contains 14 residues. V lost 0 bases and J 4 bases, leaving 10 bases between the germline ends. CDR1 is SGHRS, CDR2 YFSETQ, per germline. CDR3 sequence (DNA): TGCGCCAGCAGCTTGGTGGGGGCTGGCACTGAAGCTTTCTTT. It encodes CASSLVGAGTEAFF.

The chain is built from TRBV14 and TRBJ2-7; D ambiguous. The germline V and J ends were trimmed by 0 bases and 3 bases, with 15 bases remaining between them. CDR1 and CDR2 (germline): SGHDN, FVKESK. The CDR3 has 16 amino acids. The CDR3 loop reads CASSQDMGSDFYEQYF. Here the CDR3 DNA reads TGTGCCAGCAGCCAAGATATGGGCTCCGATTTCTACGAGCAGTACTTC.

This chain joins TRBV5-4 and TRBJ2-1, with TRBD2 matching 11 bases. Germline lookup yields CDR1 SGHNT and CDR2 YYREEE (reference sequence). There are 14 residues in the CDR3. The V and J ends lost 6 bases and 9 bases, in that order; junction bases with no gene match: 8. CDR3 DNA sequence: TGTGCCAGCACCCGGAGTAGCGGGGGGGCTGAGCAGTTCTTC. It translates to CASTRSSGGAEQFF.

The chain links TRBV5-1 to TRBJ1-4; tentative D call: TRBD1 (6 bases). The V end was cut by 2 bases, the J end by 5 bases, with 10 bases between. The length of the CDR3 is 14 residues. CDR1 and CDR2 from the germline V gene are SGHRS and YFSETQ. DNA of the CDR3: TGCGCCAGCAGCTTCGAGAGGGGGAATGAAAAACTGTTTTTT. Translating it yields CASSFERGNEKLFF. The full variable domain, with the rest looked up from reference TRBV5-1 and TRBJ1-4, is KAGVTQTPRYLIKTRGQQVTLSCSPISGHRSVSWYQQTPGQGLQFLFEYFSETQRNKGNFPGRFSGRQFSNSRSEMNVSTLELGDSALYLCASSFERGNEKLFFGSGTQLSVL.

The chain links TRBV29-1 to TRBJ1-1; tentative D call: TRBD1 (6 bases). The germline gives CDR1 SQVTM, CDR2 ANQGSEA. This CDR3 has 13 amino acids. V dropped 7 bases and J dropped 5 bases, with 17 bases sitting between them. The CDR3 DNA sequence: TGCAGCGCATCCACAGGGTCTCAGACTGAAGCTTTCTTT. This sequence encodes CSASTGSQTEAFF.

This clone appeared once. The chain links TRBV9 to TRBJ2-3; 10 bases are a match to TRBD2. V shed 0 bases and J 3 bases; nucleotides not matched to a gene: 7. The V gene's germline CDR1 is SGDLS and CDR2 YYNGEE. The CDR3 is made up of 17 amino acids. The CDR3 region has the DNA TGTGCCAGCAGCGTAGCCTCAGCGGGGGGGCAGACAGATACGCAGTATTTT. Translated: CASSVASAGGQTDTQYF.

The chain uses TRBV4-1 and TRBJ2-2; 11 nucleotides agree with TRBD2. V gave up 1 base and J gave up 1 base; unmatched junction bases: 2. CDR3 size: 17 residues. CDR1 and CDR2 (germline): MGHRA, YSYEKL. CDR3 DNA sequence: TGCGCCAGCAGCCAAGCAGGACTAGCGGGGAACACCGGGGAGCTGTTTTTT. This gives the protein CASSQAGLAGNTGELFF.

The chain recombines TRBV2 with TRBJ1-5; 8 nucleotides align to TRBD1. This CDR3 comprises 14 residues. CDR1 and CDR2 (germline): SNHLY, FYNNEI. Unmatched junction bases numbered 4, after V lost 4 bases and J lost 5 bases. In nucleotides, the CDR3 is TGTGCCAGCAGTGCGGACAGGGTCTATCAGCCCCAGCATTTT. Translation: CASSADRVYQPQHF.

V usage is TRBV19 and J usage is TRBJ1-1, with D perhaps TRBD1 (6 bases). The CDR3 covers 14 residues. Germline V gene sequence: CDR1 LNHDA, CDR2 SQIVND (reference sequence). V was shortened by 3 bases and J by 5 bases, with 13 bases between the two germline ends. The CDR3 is CASSMGGAGTEAFF. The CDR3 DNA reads TGTGCCAGTAGTATGGGGGGGGCAGGGACTGAAGCTTTCTTT.

The CDR3 coding sequence is TGTGCCAGCAGCTTGGCGGGCCGGGGATTTTCACCCCTCCACTTT. Its protein is CASSLAGRGFSPLHF. The chain has TRBV7-9 and TRBJ1-6; no clear D. CDR1 is SEHNR and CDR2 is FQNEAQ in the germline V gene (reference sequence). The CDR3 runs 15 residues. The V and J ends lost 3 bases and 9 bases respectively, with 15 bases between them.

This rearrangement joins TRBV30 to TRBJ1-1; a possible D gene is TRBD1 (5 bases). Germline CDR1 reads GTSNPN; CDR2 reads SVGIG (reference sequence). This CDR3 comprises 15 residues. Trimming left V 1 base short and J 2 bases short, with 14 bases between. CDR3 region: CAWSGVGTRNTEAFF. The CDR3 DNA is TGTGCCTGGAGTGGAGTTGGGACTCGCAACACTGAAGCTTTCTTT.

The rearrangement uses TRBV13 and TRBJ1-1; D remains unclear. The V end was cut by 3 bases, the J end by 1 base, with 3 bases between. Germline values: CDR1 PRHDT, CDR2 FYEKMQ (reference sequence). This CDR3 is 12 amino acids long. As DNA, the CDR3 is TGTGCCAGCAGCTTCCGGAACACTGAAGCTTTCTTT. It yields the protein CASSFRNTEAFF.

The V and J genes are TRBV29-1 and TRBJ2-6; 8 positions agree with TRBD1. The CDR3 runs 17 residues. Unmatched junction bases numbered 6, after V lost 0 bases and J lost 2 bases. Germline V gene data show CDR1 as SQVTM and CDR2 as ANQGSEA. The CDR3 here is CSVEEARGLAGANVLTF. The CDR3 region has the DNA TGCAGCGTTGAAGAGGCCAGGGGGCTGGCTGGGGCCAACGTCCTGACTTTC.

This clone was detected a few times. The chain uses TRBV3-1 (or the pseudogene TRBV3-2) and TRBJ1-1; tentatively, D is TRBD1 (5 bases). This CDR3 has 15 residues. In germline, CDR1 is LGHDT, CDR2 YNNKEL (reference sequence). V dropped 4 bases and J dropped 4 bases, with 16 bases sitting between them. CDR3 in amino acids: CASSPREVQGTEAFF. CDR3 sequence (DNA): TGTGCCAGCAGCCCCCGGGAGGTCCAGGGCACTGAAGCTTTCTTT.

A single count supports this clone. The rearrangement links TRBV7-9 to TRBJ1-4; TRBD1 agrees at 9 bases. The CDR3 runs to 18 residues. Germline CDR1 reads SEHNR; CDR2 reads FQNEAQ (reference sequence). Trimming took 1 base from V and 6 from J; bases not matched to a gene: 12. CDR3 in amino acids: CASSLGRTGDIPDEKLFF. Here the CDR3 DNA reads TGTGCCAGCAGCTTAGGGAGGACAGGGGACATTCCCGATGAAAAACTGTTTTTT.

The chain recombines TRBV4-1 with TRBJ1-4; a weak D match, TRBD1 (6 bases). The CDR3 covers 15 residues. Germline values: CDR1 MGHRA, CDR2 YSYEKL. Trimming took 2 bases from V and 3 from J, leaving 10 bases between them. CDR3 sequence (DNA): TGCGCCAGCAGCCAAACCACAGGGCCTAATGAAAAACTGTTTTTT. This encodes CASSQTTGPNEKLFF.